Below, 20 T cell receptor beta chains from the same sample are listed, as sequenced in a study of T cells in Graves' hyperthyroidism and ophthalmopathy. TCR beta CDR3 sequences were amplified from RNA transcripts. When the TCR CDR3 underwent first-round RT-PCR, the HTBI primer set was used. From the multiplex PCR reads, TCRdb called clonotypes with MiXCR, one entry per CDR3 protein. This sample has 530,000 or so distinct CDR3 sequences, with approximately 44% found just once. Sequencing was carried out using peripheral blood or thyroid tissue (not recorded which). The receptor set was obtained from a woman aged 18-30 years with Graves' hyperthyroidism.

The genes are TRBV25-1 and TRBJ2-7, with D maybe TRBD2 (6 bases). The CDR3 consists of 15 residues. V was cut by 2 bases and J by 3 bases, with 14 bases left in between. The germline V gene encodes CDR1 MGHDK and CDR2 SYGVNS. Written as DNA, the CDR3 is TGTGCCAGCAGTGAAGGGGCTAGCGAAAACTACGAGCAGTACTTC. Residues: CASSEGASENYEQYF.

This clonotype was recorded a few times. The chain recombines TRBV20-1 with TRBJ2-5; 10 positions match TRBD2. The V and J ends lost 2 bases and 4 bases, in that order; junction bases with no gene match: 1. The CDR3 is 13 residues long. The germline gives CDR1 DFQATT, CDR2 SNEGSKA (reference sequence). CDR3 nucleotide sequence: TGCAGTGCTAGACCTAGCGGGAGAGAGACCCAGTACTTC. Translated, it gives CSARPSGRETQYF.

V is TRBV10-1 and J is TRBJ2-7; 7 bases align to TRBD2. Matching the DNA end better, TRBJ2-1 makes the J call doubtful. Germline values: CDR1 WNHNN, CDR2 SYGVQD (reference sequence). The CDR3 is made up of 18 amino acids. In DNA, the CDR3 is TGCGCCAATTATCCCCCGAAGTGGGAGGGCCGCGGTGGTCAGAAGCAGTTCTTC. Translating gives CANYPPKWEGRGGQKQFF.

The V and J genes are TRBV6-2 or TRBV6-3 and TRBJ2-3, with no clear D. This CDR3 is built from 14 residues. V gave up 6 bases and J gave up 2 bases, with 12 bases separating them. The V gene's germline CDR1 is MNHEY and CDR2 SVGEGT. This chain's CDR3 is CASSPLQTTDTQYF. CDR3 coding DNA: TGTGCCAGCAGCCCCCTACAAACCACAGATACGCAGTATTTT.

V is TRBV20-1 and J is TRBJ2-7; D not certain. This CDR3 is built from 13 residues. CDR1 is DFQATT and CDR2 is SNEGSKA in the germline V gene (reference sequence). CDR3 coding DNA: TGCAGCGCCCCGGATCTAGGCATCGACGAGCAGTACTTC. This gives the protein CSAPDLGIDEQYF.

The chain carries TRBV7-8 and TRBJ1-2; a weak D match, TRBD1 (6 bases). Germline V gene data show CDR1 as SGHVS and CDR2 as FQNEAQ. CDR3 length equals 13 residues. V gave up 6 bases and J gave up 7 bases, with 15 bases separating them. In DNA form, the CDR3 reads TGTGCCAGCAGTCCTAACAGGGATAGTGGCTACACCTTC. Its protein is CASSPNRDSGYTF.

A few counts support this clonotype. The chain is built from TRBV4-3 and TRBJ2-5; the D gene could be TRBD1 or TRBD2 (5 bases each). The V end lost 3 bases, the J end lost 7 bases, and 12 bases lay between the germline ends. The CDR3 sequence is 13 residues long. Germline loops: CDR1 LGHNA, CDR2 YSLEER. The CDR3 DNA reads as TGCGCCAGCAGCCATGGGGACGGTGCGACCCAGTACTTC. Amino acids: CASSHGDGATQYF.

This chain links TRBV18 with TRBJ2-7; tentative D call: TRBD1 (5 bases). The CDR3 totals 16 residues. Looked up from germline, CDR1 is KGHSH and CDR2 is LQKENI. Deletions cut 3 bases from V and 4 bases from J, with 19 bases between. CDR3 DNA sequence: TGTGCCAGCTCACCCGTTCCTCTAGGGGATACATACGAGCAGTACTTC. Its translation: CASSPVPLGDTYEQYF.

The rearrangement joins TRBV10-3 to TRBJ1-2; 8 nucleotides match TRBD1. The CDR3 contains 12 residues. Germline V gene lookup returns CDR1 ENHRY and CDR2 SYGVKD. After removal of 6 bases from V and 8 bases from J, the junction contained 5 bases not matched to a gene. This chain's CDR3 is CAIRRTGRGYTF. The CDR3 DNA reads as TGTGCCATCAGAAGGACAGGGCGAGGCTACACCTTC.

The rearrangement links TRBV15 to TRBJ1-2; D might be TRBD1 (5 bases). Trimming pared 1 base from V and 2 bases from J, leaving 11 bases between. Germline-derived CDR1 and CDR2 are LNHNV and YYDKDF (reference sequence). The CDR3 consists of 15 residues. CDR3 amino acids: CATSRGWDGNYGYTF. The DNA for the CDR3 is TGTGCCACCAGCAGAGGGTGGGACGGGAACTATGGCTACACCTTC.

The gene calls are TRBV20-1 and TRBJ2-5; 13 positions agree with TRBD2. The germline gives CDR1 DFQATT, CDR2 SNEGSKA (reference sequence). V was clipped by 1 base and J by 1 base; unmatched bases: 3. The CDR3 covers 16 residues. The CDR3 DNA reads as TGCAGTGCTAGAGGGACTAGCGGGAGCCGCCAAGAGACCCAGTACTTC. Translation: CSARGTSGSRQETQYF.

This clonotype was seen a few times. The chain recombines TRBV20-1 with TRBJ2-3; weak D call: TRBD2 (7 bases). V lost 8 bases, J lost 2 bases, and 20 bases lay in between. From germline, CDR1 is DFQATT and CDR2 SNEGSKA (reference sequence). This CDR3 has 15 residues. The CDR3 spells CSWLGAGDDTDTQYF. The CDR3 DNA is TGCAGTTGGCTGGGGGCGGGAGACGACACAGATACGCAGTATTTT.

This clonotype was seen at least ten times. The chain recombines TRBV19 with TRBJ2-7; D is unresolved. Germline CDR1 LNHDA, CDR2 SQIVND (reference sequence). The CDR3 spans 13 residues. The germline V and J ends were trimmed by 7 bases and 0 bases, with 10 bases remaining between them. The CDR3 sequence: CASTAGSSYEQYF. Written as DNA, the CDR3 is TGTGCCAGTACGGCAGGAAGCTCCTACGAGCAGTACTTC.

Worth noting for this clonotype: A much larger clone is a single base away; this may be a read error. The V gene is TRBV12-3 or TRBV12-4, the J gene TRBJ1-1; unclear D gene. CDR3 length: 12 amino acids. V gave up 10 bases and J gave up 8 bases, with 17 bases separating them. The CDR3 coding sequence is TGTGCCAACAGAACGGTTGGCGTCGAAGCTTTCTTT. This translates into CANRTVGVEAFF.

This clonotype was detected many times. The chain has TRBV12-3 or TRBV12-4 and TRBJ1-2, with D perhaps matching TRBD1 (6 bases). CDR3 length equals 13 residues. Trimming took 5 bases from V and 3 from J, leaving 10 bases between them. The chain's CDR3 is CASSHQGYYGYTF. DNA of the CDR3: TGTGCCAGCAGTCACCAGGGGTACTATGGCTACACCTTC.

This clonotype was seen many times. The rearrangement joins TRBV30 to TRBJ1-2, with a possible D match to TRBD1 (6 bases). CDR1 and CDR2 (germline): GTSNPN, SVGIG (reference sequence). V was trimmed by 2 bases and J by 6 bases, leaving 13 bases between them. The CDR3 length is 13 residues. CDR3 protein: CAWSSQGADGYTF. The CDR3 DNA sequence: TGTGCCTGGAGTTCACAGGGAGCGGATGGCTACACCTTC.

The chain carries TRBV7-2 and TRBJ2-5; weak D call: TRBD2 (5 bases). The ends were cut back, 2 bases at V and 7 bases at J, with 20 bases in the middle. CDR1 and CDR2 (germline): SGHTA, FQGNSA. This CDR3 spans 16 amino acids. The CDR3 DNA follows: TGTGCCAGCAGCTTATTGCCACCGAGATACGGAGGGACCCAGTACTTC. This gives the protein CASSLLPPRYGGTQYF.

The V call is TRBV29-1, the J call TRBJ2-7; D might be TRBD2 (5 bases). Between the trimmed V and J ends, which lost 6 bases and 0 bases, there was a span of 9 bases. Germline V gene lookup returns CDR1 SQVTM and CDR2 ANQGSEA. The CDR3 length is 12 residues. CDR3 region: CSVDLTSYEQYF. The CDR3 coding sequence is TGCAGCGTGGACTTGACCTCCTACGAGCAGTACTTC.

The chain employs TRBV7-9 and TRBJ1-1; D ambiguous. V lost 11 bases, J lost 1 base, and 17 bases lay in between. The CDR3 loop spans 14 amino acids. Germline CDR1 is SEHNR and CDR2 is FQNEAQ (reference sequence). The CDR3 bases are TGTGCCTGCGGGCGACTAGCGGGGAACACTGAAGCTTTCTTT. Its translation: CACGRLAGNTEAFF.

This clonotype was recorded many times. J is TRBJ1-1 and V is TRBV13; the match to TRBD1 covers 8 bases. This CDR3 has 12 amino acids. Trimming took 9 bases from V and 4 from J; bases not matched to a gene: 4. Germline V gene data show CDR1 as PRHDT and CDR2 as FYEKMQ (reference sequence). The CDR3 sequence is CASGQGVTEAFF. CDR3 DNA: TGTGCCAGTGGACAGGGTGTCACTGAAGCTTTCTTT.